The 16 T cell receptor beta chains reported below all come from one sample, sequenced in a study of blood T cell repertoires in COVID-19. Libraries were prepared by immunoSEQ multiplex PCR; TCRdb keeps only in-frame clonotypes and omits some of them. This table holds 95,000 to 150,000 clones, around 86% found once. Specimen: peripheral blood. The receptors come from a woman in her seventies with acute or convalescent COVID-19.

For this clone: The junction shows a germline mismatch at one end, possibly a read error. This chain connects TRBV2 to TRBJ2-7; D perhaps matches TRBD1 (5 bases). The V gene's germline CDR1 is SNHLY and CDR2 FYNNEI. CDR3 size: 16 residues. The CDR3 loop reads CASSGGHVDSHYERYF. CDR3 nucleotides: TGTGCCAGCAGCGGTGGACACGTAGATTCACACTACGAGCGGTACTTC.

This chain links TRBV3-1 (or the pseudogene TRBV3-2) with TRBJ1-2; TRBD1 matches 9 bases. J was trimmed by 5 bases and V by 0 bases; bases with no gene match: 10. Germline values: CDR1 LGHDT, CDR2 YNNKEL (reference sequence). CDR3 size: 17 residues. CDR3 DNA: TGTGCCAGCAGCCAAGATGGGCAGAACAGGGGGCTGTATGGCTACACCTTC. Protein sequence: CASSQDGQNRGLYGYTF.

The J gene is TRBJ1-1, the V gene TRBV19, with 8 bases lining up with TRBD1. Per germline, CDR1 LNHDA and CDR2 SQIVND (reference sequence). The CDR3 loop spans 15 amino acids. The V and J ends lost 5 bases and 1 base, in that order; junction bases with no gene match: 6. As DNA, the CDR3 is TGTGCCAGTAGTGCCCCAGGGGGCGAGAACACTGAAGCTTTCTTT. Its translation: CASSAPGGENTEAFF.

The CDR3 coding sequence is TGTGCCAGTAGTATAGAGGGGACAGGGCTGTCCTGGGGGACTGAAGCTTTCTTT. It translates to CASSIEGTGLSWGTEAFF. The chain couples TRBV19 to TRBJ1-1; TRBD1 agrees at 9 bases. Germline CDR1 LNHDA, CDR2 SQIVND (reference sequence). The length of the CDR3 is 18 residues. The V and J ends lost 0 bases and 5 bases, in that order; junction bases with no gene match: 13.

With respect to this clone: At the DNA level, this CDR3 is encoded by other sequences in the same sample as well. This chain uses TRBV27 with TRBJ1-5; TRBD1 matches 12 bases. The germline CDR1 and CDR2 sequences are MNHEY and SMNVEV (reference sequence). The V and J ends lost 6 bases and 6 bases, in that order; junction bases with no gene match: 6. CDR3 length: 15 amino acids. The CDR3 loop reads CASSSGTGGSQPQHF. The CDR3 DNA sequence: TGTGCCAGCAGCAGCGGGACAGGGGGCAGTCAGCCCCAGCATTTT.

V usage is TRBV3-1 (or the pseudogene TRBV3-2) and J usage is TRBJ1-1, with a possible D match to TRBD1 (6 bases). The V gene's germline CDR1 is LGHDT and CDR2 YNNKEL (reference sequence). The V end lost 5 bases, the J end lost 1 base, and 14 bases lay between the germline ends. CDR3 length: 15 amino acids. The CDR3 region is CASSSHRARNTEAFF. In nucleotides, the CDR3 is TGTGCCAGCAGCTCTCACAGGGCGAGGAACACTGAAGCTTTCTTT.

The V and J genes are TRBV3-1 (or the pseudogene TRBV3-2) and TRBJ1-2; D is ambiguous. Trimming stripped 4 bases from V and 4 bases from J, with 4 bases between. This CDR3 spans 11 amino acids. From germline, CDR1 is LGHDT and CDR2 YNNKEL (reference sequence). The CDR3 reads CASSPGYGYTF. The CDR3 coding sequence is TGTGCCAGCAGCCCCGGCTATGGCTACACCTTC.

This clone was seen a single time. This chain links TRBV7-9 with TRBJ1-1; D is ambiguous. The CDR3 consists of 17 residues. CDR1 SEHNR and CDR2 FQNEAQ come from the germline V gene (reference sequence). V lost 0 bases to trimming and J lost 0 bases, with 14 bases between them. CDR3 region: CASSLAKQVSLNTEAFF. The CDR3, as DNA: TGTGCCAGCAGCTTAGCGAAGCAGGTCAGCCTGAACACTGAAGCTTTCTTT.

The CDR3 protein is CASSFDRGGQYF. Here the CDR3 DNA reads TGTGCCAGCAGTTTTGACAGGGGTGGGCAGTACTTC. The chain employs TRBV28 and TRBJ2-7; 8 bases line up with TRBD1. CDR1 MDHEN and CDR2 SYDVKM come from the germline V gene. V lost 3 bases, J lost 9 bases, and 4 bases stayed unmatched. The length of the CDR3 is 12 residues.

The chain has TRBV5-1 and TRBJ1-5; the match to TRBD1 covers 7 bases. The CDR3 has 15 residues. Germline V CDR1 and CDR2: SGHRS, YFSETQ. Trimming at V came to 0 bases and at J to 6 bases, leaving 6 bases not matched to a gene. In DNA, the CDR3 is TGCGCCAGCAGCTTGGAAGGGGGCGCGGGTCAGCCCCAGCATTTT. Translated: CASSLEGGAGQPQHF.

The V call is TRBV28, the J call TRBJ1-1, with D uncertain. This CDR3 comprises 18 residues. V was cut by 5 bases and J by 5 bases, with 27 bases left in between. Germline V lookup: CDR1 MDHEN, CDR2 SYDVKM. The CDR3 protein is CASSTIIASRGEGTEAFF. DNA of the CDR3: TGTGCCAGCAGTACTATTATTGCTAGCCGCGGGGAAGGGACTGAAGCTTTCTTT. Based on the CDR3 plus reference TRBV28 and TRBJ1-1, the full variable domain is DVKVTQSSRYLVKRTGEKVFLECVQDMDHENMFWYRQDPGLGLRLIYFSYDVKMKEKGDIPEGYSVSREKKERFSLILESASTNQTSMYLCASSTIIASRGEGTEAFFGQGTRLTVV.

The chain couples TRBV7-3 to TRBJ2-1; 9 nucleotides agree with TRBD2. The ends lost 4 bases at V and 10 bases at J; junction bases unmatched: 11. CDR3 length: 15 amino acids. Germline V gene sequence: CDR1 SGHTA, CDR2 FQGTGA. CDR3 amino acids: CASSSFSGGLVEQFF. CDR3 nucleotide sequence: TGTGCCAGCAGCTCTTTTAGCGGGGGTCTTGTGGAGCAGTTCTTC.

The V gene is TRBV24-1, the J gene TRBJ2-1, with a weak D call TRBD2 (6 bases). Per the germline V gene, CDR1 is KGHDR and CDR2 is SFDVKD. This CDR3 comprises 12 residues. V was shortened by 7 bases and J by 10 bases, with 13 bases between the two germline ends. CDR3 protein: CATSVGGMEQFF. The CDR3, as DNA: TGTGCCACCAGCGTCGGGGGAATGGAGCAGTTCTTC.

The chain couples TRBV28 to TRBJ1-2; 7 bases are a match to TRBD1. Trimming removed 11 bases from V and 4 bases from J; junction bases left unmatched: 7. Germline V gene data show CDR1 as MDHEN and CDR2 as SYDVKM. The CDR3 is made up of 12 amino acids. CDR3 residues: CAEGQDLYGYTF. DNA for the CDR3: TGTGCCGAAGGACAGGACCTCTATGGCTACACCTTC.

The rearrangement joins TRBV29-1 to TRBJ1-2, with 9 nucleotides matching TRBD1. Unmatched junction bases numbered 8, after V lost 4 bases and J lost 8 bases. The CDR3 sequence is 13 residues long. CDR1 and CDR2 (germline): SQVTM, ANQGSEA. CDR3 sequence: CSVAGTGPIGYTF. DNA of the CDR3: TGCAGCGTTGCCGGGACAGGGCCGATAGGCTACACCTTC.

The J gene is TRBJ2-6, the V gene TRBV7-3; D remains unclear. CDR3 size: 14 residues. The ends were cut back, 5 bases at V and 0 bases at J, with 5 bases in the middle. Germline CDR1 reads SGHTA; CDR2 reads FQGTGA. CDR3 amino acids: CASSPGSGANVLTF. The CDR3 DNA is TGTGCCAGCAGCCCCGGCTCTGGGGCCAACGTCCTGACTTTC.